This T cell receptor beta chain was obtained from a study of T-cell memory formation after mild COVID-19. Overall study findings and caveats: Cross-reactive memory appears to have joined, as suggested by some responding clones showing up in pre-infection memory. SARS-CoV-2 specificity of second-wave clones peaking day 37 was unconfirmed. A second wave expanding day 15 to 37 was CD4+-biased; contracting clones were balanced.

Germline loops: CDR1 SGHRS, CDR2 YFSETQ. CDR3 length equals 15 residues. The trim removed 5 bases at V and 4 bases at J, leaving 5 bases unmatched. The authors produced TCR alpha and TCR beta cDNA libraries with sample barcodes and UMIs by 5'RACE using constant-segment primers. TCRdb redid the calling of the 5' RACE reads with MiXCR, one entry per CDR3 protein. The sample lists 300,000 to 400,000 distinct CDR3 sequences, about 21% seen once, with roughly an eighth in the top ten. In this sample, this clonotype turned up many times. The antigen is undetermined. The specimen sequenced was PBMCs or a T cell subset sorted from them (not recorded which). This chain uses TRBV5-1 with TRBJ2-1; 11 bases fit TRBD2. The source is an adult woman who had mild COVID-19 (a few samples of this study predate the infection). Cell type and time point are not known. CDR3 sequence (DNA): TGCGCCAGCAGTGTAGGGACTAGCGGATACAATGAGCAGTTCTTC. It is translated as CASSVGTSGYNEQFF.